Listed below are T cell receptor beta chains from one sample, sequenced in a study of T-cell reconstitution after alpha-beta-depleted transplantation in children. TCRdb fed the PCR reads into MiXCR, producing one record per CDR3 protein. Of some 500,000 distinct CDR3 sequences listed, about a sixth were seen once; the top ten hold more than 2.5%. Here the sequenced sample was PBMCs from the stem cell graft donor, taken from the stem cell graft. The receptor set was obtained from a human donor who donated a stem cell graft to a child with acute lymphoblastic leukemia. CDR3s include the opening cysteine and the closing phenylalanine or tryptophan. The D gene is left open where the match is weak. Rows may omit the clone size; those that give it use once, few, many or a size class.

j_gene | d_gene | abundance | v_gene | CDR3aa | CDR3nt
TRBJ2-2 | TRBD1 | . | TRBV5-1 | CASSQGQVNTGELFF | TGCGCCAGCAGTCAGGGACAGGTGAACACCGGGGAGCTGTTTTTT
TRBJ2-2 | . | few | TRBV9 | CASSVGQWNTGELFF | TGTGCCAGCAGCGTAGGGCAGTGGAACACCGGGGAGCTGTTTTTT
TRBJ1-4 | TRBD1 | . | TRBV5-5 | CASSFIWTGDKLFF | TGTGCCAGCAGCTTTATTTGGACAGGGGACAAACTGTTTTTT
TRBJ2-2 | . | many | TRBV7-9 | CASSTGELFF | TGTGCCAGCAGCACCGGGGAGCTGTTTTTT
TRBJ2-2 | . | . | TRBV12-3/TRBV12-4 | CATLGQKNTGELFF | TGTGCCACCCTCGGTCAGAAGAACACCGGGGAGCTGTTTTTT
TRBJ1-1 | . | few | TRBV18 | CASSPLSRNTEAFF | TGTGCCAGCTCACCCCTCTCTCGGAACACTGAAGCTTTCTTT
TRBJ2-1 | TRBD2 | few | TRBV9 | CASSASGISYNEQFF | TGTGCCAGCAGCGCCAGCGGGATCTCCTACAATGAGCAGTTCTTC
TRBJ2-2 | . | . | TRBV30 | CAWSYLLYTGELFF | TGTGCCTGGTCCTACTTATTATACACCGGGGAGCTGTTTTTT
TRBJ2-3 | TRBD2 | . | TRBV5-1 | CASSPSLAGVCRDTQYF | TGCGCCAGCAGCCCCTCCCTAGCGGGAGTTTGTAGGGATACGCAGTATTTT
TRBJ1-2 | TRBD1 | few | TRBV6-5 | CASSLGQGEPTNYGYTF | TGTGCCAGCAGTTTGGGACAGGGAGAACCCACTAACTATGGCTACACCTTC
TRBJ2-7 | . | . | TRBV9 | CASSVDGIAYEQYF | TGTGCCAGCAGCGTAGACGGAATCGCCTACGAGCAGTACTTC
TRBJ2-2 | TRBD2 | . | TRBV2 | CASIDWASGPNTGELFF | TGTGCCAGCATTGATTGGGCTAGCGGGCCGAACACCGGGGAGCTGTTTTTT
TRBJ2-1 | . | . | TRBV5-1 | CASSLITDYNEQFF | TGCGCCAGCAGCTTAATAACAGACTACAATGAGCAGTTCTTC
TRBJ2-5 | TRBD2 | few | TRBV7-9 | CASSLGLAFIPRETQYF | TGTGCCAGCAGCTTAGGACTAGCGTTTATTCCAAGAGAGACCCAGTACTTC
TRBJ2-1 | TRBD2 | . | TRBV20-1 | CSARLRIAGGRKDEQFF | TGCAGTGCTAGACTTCGTATAGCGGGAGGGAGAAAGGATGAGCAGTTCTTC
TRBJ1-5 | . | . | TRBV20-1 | CSQTKGVNQPQHF | TGCAGTCAAACAAAAGGGGTCAATCAGCCCCAGCATTTT
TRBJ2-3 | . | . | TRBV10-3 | CAISLPGGVDTQYF | TGTGCCATCAGCCTCCCTGGGGGCGTAGATACGCAGTATTTT
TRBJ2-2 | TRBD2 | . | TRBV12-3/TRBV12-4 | CASLAGEYGELFF | TGTGCCAGTTTAGCGGGAGAGTACGGGGAGCTGTTTTTT
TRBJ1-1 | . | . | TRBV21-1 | CASSGSGMVRPDTEAFF | TGTGCCAGCAGCGGGTCAGGAATGGTCAGGCCGGACACTGAAGCTTTCTTT
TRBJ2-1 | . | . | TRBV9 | CASSVVQGGYNEQFF | TGTGCCAGCAGCGTAGTCCAGGGGGGCTACAATGAGCAGTTCTTC
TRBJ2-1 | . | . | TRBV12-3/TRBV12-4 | CASKARERNNEQFF | TGTGCCAGCAAAGCCCGGGAACGAAACAATGAGCAGTTCTTC
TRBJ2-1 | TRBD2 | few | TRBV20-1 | CSAFLAGIYNEQFF | TGCAGTGCTTTTCTAGCGGGGATCTACAATGAGCAGTTCTTC
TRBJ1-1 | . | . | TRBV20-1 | CSARSDSDNLEAFF | TGCAGTGCTAGAAGTGACAGCGACAACCTTGAAGCTTTCTTT
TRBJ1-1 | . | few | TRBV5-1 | CASSLPSRVNEAFF | TGCGCCAGCAGCTTGCCCTCAAGGGTTAATGAAGCTTTCTTT
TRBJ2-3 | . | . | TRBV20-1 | CSARGGGTQYF | TGCAGTGCTCGAGGGGGAGGGACGCAGTATTTT
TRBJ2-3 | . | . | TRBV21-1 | CASPDARRASATDTQYF | TGTGCCAGCCCGGACGCTCGACGGGCTAGCGCCACAGATACGCAGTATTTT
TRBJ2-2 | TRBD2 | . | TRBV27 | CASSFRAGGPAGELFF | TGTGCCAGCAGTTTTCGAGCGGGAGGGCCAGCCGGGGAGCTGTTTTTT
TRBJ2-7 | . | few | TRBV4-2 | CASSQIRDGGNEQYF | TGTGCCAGCAGCCAAATCCGGGACGGGGGTAACGAGCAGTACTTC
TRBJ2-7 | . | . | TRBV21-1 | CASSPTGDGWALSYEQYF | TGTGCCAGCAGCCCTACAGGGGACGGATGGGCCCTCTCCTACGAGCAGTACTTC
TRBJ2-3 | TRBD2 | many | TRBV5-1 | CASSLAGTSGDTQYF | TGTGCCAGCAGTTTAGCGGGGACTAGCGGAGATACGCAGTATTTT
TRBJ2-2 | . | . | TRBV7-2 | CASSFFHGELFF | TGTGCCAGCAGCTTTTTCCACGGGGAGCTGTTTTTT
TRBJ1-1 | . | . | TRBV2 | CASIWAGSTEAFF | TGTGCCAGCATTTGGGCTGGGAGCACTGAAGCTTTCTTT
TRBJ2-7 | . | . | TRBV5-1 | CASSLAGDAREQYF | TGCGCCAGCAGCTTGGCCGGGGATGCTCGCGAGCAGTACTTC
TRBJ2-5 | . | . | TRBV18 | CASSPINPRRAQETQYF | TGTGCCAGCTCACCGATAAACCCGAGACGGGCGCAAGAGACCCAGTACTTC
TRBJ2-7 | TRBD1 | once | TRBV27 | CASSWQGDYEQYF | TGTGCCAGCAGTTGGCAGGGGGACTACGAGCAGTACTTC
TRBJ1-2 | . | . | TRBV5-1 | CASSTWEVGGYGYTF | TGCGCCAGCAGCACCTGGGAAGTCGGGGGCTATGGCTACACCTTC
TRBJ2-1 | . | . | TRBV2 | CASRGPGNEQFF | TGTGCCAGCAGGGGGCCGGGGAATGAGCAGTTCTTC
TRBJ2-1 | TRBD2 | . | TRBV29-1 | CSVPSGGSLFEQFF | TGCAGCGTACCTAGCGGGGGGTCCTTATTTGAGCAGTTCTTC